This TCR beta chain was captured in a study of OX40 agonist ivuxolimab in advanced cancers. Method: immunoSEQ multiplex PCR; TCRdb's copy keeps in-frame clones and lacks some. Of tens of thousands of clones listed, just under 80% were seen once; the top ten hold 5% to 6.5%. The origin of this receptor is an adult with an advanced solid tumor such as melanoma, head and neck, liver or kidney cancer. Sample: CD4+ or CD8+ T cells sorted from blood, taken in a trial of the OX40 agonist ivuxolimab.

This chain's CDR3 is CASSGAGAGDYEQYF. DNA of the CDR3: TGTGCCAGCAGTGGCGCTGGGGCGGGAGACTACGAGCAGTACTTC. V usage is TRBV6-1 and J usage is TRBJ2-7; 7 positions agree with TRBD2. Per germline, CDR1 MNHNS and CDR2 SASEGT. The junction had 9 bases not matched to a gene; V was cut back by 4 bases and J by 3 bases. The CDR3 is made up of 15 amino acids.